This T cell receptor (beta chain) was profiled in a study of T cell repertoires in cytomegalovirus infection. General study points: Summed frequency of public TCR beta families distinguished CMV carriers with the relevant HLA.

Worth noting for this clonotype: Antigen unknown.

The CDR3 has 22 residues. V trimming: 1 base; J trimming: 0 bases; junction bases outside the gene matches: 18. Germline CDR1 is MNHEY and CDR2 is SVGEGT. Via MiXCR, TCRdb re-called the reads, giving one row per CDR3 protein. The sample carries about 360,000 distinct CDR3 sequences, roughly 18% recorded once. This clonotype was sampled from a human donor in good health (CMV status not recorded). Some clones in this sample may be carry-over from other donors' samples. V is TRBV6-2 or TRBV6-3 and J is TRBJ2-7, with 13 positions matching TRBD2. Sample: PBMCs. The CDR3 DNA follows: TGTGCCAGCAGTTACTGGTTCGGACATCCCGGGACTAGCGGGACCAGCTCCTACGAGCAGTACTTC. Amino acid sequence: CASSYWFGHPGTSGTSSYEQYF.